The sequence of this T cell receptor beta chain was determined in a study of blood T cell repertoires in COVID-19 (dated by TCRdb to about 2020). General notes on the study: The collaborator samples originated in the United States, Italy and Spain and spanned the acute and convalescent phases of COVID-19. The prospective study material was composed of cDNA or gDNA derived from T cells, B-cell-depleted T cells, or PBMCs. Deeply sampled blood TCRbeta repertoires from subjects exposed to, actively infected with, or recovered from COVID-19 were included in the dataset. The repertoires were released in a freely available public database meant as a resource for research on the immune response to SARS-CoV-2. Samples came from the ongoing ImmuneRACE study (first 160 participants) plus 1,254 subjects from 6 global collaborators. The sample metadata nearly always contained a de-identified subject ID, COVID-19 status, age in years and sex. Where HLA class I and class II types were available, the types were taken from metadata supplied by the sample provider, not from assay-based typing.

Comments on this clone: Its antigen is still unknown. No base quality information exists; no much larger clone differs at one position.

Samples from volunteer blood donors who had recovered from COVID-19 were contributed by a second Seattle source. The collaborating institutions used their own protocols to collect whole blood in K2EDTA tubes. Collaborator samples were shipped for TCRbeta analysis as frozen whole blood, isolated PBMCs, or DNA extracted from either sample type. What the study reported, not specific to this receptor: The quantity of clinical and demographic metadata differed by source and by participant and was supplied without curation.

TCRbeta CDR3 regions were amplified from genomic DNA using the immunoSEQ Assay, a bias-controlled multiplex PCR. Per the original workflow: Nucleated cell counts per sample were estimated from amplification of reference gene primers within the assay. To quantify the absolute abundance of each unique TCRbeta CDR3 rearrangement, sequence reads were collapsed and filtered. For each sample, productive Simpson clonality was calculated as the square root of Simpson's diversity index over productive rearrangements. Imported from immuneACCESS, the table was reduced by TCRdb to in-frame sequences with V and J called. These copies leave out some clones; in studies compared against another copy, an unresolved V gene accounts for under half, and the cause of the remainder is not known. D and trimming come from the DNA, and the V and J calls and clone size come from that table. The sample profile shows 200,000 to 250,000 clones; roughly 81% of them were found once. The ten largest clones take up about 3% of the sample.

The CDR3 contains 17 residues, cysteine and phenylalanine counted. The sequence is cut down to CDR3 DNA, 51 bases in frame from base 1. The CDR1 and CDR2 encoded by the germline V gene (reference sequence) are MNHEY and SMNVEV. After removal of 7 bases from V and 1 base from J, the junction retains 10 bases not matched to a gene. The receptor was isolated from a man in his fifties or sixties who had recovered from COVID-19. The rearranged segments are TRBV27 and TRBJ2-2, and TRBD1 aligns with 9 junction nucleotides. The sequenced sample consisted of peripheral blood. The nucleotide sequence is TGTGCCAGCAACAAGTGGGAGGGACAGGGGAACACCGGGGAGCTGTTTTTT. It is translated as CASNKWEGQGNTGELFF.